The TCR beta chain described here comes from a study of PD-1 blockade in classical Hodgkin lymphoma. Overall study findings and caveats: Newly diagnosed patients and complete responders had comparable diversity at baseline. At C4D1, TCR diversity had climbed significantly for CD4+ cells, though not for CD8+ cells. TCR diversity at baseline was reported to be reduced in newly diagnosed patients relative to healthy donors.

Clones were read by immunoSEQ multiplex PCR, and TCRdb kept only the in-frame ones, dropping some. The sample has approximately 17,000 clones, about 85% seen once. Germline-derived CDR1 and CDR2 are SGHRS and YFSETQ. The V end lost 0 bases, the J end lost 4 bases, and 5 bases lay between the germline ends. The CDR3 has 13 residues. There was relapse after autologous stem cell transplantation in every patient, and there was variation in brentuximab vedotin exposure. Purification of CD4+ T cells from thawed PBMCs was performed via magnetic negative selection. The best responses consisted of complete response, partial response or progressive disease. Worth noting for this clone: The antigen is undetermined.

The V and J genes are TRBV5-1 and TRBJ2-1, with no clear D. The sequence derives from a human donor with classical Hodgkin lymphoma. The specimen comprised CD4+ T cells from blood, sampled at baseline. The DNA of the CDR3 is TGCGCCAGCAGCTTGGACAGTTACAATGAGCAGTTCTTC. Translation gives CASSLDSYNEQFF.